This paragraph covers one T cell receptor beta chain sequence. Healthy donors served as age- and sex-matched controls. RNA, at about 0.45 to 1 ug, was reverse transcribed with random hexamers. The CDR3 of TCR beta was amplified by immunoSEQ multiplex PCR across 54 Vbeta and 13 Jbeta. Each CDR3 protein is one row after TCRdb ran MiXCR on the immunoSEQ multiplex PCR reads. The data contain tens of thousands of distinct CDR3 sequences, around 94% of them singletons. Germline V lookup: CDR1 ENHRY, CDR2 SYGVKD. The V end was cut by 10 bases, the J end by 5 bases, with 23 bases between. The CDR3 extends over 15 amino acids. The data were taken from a study of CD8 T cells in Susac syndrome.

Sequences were obtained from CD8+ T cells from PBMCs. This TCR derives from a human donor in good health. The chain combines TRBV10-3 with TRBJ1-2, with D possibly matching TRBD1 (6 bases). DNA for the CDR3: TGTGCCACCGGCGCCTCGGCAGGGGTAGAGTATGGCTACACCTTC. Its protein product is CATGASAGVEYGYTF.